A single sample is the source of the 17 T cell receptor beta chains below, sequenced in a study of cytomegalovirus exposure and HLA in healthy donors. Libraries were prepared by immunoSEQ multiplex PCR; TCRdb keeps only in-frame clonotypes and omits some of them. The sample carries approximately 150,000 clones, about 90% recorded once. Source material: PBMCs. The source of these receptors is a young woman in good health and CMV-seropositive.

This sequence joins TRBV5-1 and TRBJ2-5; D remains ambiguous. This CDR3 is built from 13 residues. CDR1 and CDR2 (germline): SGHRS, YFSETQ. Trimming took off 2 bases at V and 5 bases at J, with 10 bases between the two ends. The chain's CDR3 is CASSFPWAETQYF. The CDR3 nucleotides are TGCGCCAGCAGCTTCCCTTGGGCGGAGACCCAGTACTTC.

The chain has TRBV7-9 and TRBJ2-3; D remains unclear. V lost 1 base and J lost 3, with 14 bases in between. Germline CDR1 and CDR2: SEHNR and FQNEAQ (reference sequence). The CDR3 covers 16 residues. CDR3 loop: CASSLGVRSVTDTQYF. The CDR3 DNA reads TGTGCCAGCAGCTTAGGTGTTCGTTCTGTTACAGATACGCAGTATTTT.

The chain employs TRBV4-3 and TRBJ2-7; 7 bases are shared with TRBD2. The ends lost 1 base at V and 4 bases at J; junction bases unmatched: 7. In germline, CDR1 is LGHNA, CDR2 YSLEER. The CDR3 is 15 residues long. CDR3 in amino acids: CASSQGRASGYEQYF. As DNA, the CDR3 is TGCGCCAGCAGCCAAGGGAGGGCTAGCGGATACGAGCAGTACTTC.

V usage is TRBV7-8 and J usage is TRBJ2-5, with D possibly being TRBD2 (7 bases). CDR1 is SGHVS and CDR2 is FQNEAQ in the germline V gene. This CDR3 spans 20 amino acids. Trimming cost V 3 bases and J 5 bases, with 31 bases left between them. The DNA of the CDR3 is TGTGCCAGCAGCTTGGGGGGGCTTTCGGGTGTGCGTCCGGGGAGGGAGACCCAGTACTTC. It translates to CASSLGGLSGVRPGRETQYF.

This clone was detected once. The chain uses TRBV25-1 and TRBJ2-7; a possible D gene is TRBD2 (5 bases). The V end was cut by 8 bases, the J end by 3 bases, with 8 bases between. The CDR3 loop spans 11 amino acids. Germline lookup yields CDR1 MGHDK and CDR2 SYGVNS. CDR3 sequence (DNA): TGTGCCAGCTCTGGACTCTACGAGCAGTACTTC. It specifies CASSGLYEQYF.

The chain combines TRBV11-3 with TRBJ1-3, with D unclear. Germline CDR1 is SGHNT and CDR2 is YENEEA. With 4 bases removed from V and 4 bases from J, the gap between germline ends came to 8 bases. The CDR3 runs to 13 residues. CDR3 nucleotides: TGTGCCAGCAGCTCCTCTTCCGGAAACACCATATATTTT. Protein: CASSSSSGNTIYF.

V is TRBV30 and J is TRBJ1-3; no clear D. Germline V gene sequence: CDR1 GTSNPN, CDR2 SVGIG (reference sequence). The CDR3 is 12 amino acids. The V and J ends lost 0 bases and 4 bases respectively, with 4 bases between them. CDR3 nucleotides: TGTGCCTGGAGTGTACAGGGAAACACCATATATTTT. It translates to CAWSVQGNTIYF. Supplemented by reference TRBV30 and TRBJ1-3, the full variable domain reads SQTIHQWPATLVQPVGSPLSLECTVEGTSNPNLYWYRQAAGRGLQLLFYSVGIGQISSEVPQNLSASRPQDRQFILSSKKLLLSDSGFYLCAWSVQGNTIYFGEGSWLTVV.

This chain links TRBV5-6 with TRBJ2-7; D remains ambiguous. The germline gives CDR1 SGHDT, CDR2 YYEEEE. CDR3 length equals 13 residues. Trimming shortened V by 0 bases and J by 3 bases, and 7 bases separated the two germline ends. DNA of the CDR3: TGTGCCAGCAGCTTGGGGTCAGACTACGAGCAGTACTTC. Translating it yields CASSLGSDYEQYF.

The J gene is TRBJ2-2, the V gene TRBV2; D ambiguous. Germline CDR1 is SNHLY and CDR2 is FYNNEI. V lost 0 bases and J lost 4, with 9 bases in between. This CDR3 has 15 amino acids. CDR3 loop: CASSEAAVTTGELFF. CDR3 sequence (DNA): TGTGCCAGCAGTGAAGCGGCCGTCACCACCGGGGAGCTGTTTTTT. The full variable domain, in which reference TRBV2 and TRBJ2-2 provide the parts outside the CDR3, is EPEVTQTPSHQVTQMGQEVILRCVPISNHLYFYWYRQILGQKVEFLVSFYNNEISEKSEIFDDQFSVERPDGSNFTLKIRSTKLEDSAMYFCASSEAAVTTGELFFGEGSRLTVL.

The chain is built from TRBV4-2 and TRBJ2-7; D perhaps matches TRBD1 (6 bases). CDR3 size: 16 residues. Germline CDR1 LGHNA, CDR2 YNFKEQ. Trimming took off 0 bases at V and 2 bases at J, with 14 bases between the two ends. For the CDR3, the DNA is TGTGCCAGCAGCCAAGATTACCAGGGGAGCACCTACGAGCAGTACTTC. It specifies CASSQDYQGSTYEQYF.

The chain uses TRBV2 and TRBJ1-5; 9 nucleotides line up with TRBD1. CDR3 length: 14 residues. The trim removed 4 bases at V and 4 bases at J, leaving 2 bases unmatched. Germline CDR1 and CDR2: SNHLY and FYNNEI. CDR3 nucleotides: TGTGCCAGCAGTGGCGGACAGGGGAATCAGCCCCAGCATTTT. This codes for CASSGGQGNQPQHF.

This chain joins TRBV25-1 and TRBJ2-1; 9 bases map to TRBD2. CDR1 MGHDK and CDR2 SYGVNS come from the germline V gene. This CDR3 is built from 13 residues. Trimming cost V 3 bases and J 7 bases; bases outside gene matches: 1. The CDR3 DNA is TGTGCCAGCAGTGAGGCGGGAGGGAATGAGCAGTTCTTC. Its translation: CASSEAGGNEQFF.

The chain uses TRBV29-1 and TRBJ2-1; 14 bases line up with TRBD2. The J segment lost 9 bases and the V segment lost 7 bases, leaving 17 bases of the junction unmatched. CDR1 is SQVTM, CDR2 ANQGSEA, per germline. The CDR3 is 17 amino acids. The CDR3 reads CSAPGLAGVFSSGEQFF. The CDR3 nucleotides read TGCAGCGCGCCGGGACTAGCGGGAGTTTTTTCGAGCGGTGAGCAGTTCTTC.

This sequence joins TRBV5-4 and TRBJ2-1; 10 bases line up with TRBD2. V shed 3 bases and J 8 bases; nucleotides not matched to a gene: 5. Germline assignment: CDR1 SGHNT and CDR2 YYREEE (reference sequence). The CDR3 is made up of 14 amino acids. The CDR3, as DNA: TGTGCCAGCAGCTCGCCTAGCGGGAGCCATGAGCAGTTCTTC. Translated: CASSSPSGSHEQFF.

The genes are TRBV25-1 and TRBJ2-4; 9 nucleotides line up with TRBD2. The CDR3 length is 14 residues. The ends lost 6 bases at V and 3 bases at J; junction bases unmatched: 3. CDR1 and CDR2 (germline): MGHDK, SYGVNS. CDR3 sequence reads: CASRKTSGKNIQYF. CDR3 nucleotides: TGTGCCAGCAGGAAGACTAGCGGCAAAAACATTCAGTACTTC.

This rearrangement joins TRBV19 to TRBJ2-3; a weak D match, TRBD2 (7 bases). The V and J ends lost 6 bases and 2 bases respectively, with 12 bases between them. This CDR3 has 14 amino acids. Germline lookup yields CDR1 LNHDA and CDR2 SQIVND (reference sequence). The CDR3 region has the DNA TGTGCCAGTAGCGGGGGGCTAAACACAGATACGCAGTATTTT. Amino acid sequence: CASSGGLNTDTQYF.

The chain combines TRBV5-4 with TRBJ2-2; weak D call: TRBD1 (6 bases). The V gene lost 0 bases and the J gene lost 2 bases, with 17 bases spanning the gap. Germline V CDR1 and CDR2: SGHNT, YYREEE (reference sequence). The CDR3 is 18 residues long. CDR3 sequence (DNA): TGTGCCAGCAGCTTGGACATGGCCCAAGGGGGAAACACCGGGGAGCTGTTTTTT. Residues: CASSLDMAQGGNTGELFF. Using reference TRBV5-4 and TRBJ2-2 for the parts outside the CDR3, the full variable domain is ETGVTQSPTHLIKTRGQQVTLRCSSQSGHNTVSWYQQALGQGPQFIFQYYREEENGRGNFPPRFSGLQFPNYSSELNVNALELDDSALYLCASSLDMAQGGNTGELFFGEGSRLTVL.